The rows below give T cell receptor beta chains drawn from one sample of a study of identical twins. From the 5' RACE reads, TCRdb called clonotypes with MiXCR, one entry per CDR3 protein. The sample lists hundreds of thousands of distinct CDR3 sequences; approximately 6% were seen once. Sequencing was carried out using naive T cells sorted from blood. All receptors derive from a young man in good health. The CDR3 runs from the conserved cysteine through the conserved F or W. A D gene is named only where the DNA matches it firmly. Only part of the rows carry a size: once, few, many, or a class if the clone is expanded.

abundance	d_gene	v_gene	j_gene	CDR3nt	CDR3aa
few	.	TRBV18	TRBJ2-1	TGTGCCAGCTCACCAATTGGCGATGAGCAGTTCTTC	CASSPIGDEQFF
many	TRBD2	TRBV10-3	TRBJ2-3	TGTGCCATCAAAGCGGGAGGGTCAGATACGCAGTATTTT	CAIKAGGSDTQYF
.	.	TRBV10-3	TRBJ2-3	TGTGCCACGGGCGGCACCTACAACACAGATACGCAGTATTTT	CATGGTYNTDTQYF
many	TRBD1	TRBV7-9	TRBJ2-5	TGTGCCAGCAGCCCACCTCGACAGGGTCATCAAGAGACCCAGTACTTC	CASSPPRQGHQETQYF
few	.	TRBV12-3/TRBV12-4	TRBJ2-7	TGTGCCAGCACCACGGGACTCCTCTACGAGCAGTACTTC	CASTTGLLYEQYF
many	.	TRBV5-5	TRBJ2-3	TGTGCCAGCAGCGGAAGTGATTACACAGATACGCAGTATTTT	CASSGSDYTDTQYF
.	.	TRBV18	TRBJ1-2	TGTGCCAGCTCACCACTTGACAGTGCCCATGGCTACACCTTC	CASSPLDSAHGYTF
few	.	TRBV6-2/TRBV6-3	TRBJ2-7	TGTGCCAGCAGTCGAAAACAGGGCCACGAGCAGTACTTC	CASSRKQGHEQYF
.	.	TRBV28	TRBJ1-6	TGTGCCAGCACCCCCACGACCAAGTTGGATTCACCCCTCCACTTT	CASTPTTKLDSPLHF
few	TRBD2	TRBV11-1	TRBJ2-1	TGTGCCAGCAGCTTCCTAACTAGCGGTCCTCACAATGAGCAGTTCTTC	CASSFLTSGPHNEQFF
.	TRBD2	TRBV7-9	TRBJ2-1	TGTGCCAGCAGCGATACCGGGGGGACTCTATACAATGAGCAGTTCTTC	CASSDTGGTLYNEQFF